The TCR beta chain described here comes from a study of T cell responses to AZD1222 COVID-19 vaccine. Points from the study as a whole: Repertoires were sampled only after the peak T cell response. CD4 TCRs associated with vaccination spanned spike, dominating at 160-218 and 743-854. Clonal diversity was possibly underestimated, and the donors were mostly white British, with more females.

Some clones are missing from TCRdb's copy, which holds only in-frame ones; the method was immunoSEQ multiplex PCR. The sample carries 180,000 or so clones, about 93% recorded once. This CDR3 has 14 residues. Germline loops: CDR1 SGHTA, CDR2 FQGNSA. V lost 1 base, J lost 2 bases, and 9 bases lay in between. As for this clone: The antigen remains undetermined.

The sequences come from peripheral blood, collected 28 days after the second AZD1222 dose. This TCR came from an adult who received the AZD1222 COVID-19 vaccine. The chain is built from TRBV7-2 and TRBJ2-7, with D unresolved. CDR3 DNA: TGTGCCAGCAGCTTAGATCACGCTACCTACGAGCAGTACTTC. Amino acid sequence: CASSLDHATYEQYF.